The 27 T cell receptor beta chains given below trace back to one sample, sequenced in a study of response to subunit inactivated influenza vaccine. TCRdb reanalysed the RT-PCR reads using MiXCR and keeps one entry per CDR3 protein. There are roughly 790,000 distinct CDR3 sequences in the sample; about 20% occur only once, and roughly 10% lies in the top ten. Sample: PBMCs from blood, taken more than 4 days after vaccination. The receptors come from a man aged 50 to 60 who received an inactivated influenza vaccine.

CDR3 loop: CASSVVVSGNEQFF. As DNA, the CDR3 is TGTGCCAGCAGCGTAGTAGTTAGCGGGAATGAGCAGTTCTTC. This sequence joins TRBV9 and TRBJ2-1, with 7 bases lining up with TRBD2. J lost 7 bases, V lost 0 bases, and 4 bases had no gene match. Looked up from germline, CDR1 is SGDLS and CDR2 is YYNGEE. CDR3 length: 14 amino acids.

This clonotype was found a few times. The rearrangement uses TRBV6-2 or TRBV6-3 and TRBJ1-1, with a possible D match to TRBD1 (6 bases). Trimming removed 7 bases at V and 1 base at J, with 13 bases between. This CDR3 comprises 14 residues. Per the germline V gene, CDR1 is MNHEY and CDR2 is SVGEGT. DNA of the CDR3: TGTGCCAGCAAATACACAGGGACGAACACTGAAGCTTTCTTT. Its translation is CASKYTGTNTEAFF.

The table lists this clonotype with many counts. This chain uses TRBV25-1 with TRBJ2-1; D gene ambiguous. Germline loops: CDR1 MGHDK, CDR2 SYGVNS. V lost 4 bases and J 6 bases, leaving 7 bases between the germline ends. This CDR3 region has 12 residues. CDR3 in amino acids: CASSVTSNEQFF. The CDR3 DNA is TGTGCCAGCAGTGTGACAAGCAATGAGCAGTTCTTC.

The V and J genes are TRBV7-2 and TRBJ2-3; D is possibly TRBD1 or TRBD2 (5 bases each). V was clipped by 5 bases and J by 4 bases, with 22 bases between them. Germline V gene sequence: CDR1 SGHTA, CDR2 FQGNSA. The CDR3 is 17 residues long. CDR3 residues: CASSLMSWGRSADTQYF. CDR3 sequence (DNA): TGTGCCAGCAGCCTAATGAGTTGGGGGAGATCCGCAGATACGCAGTATTTT.

This clonotype was detected a few times. The chain recombines TRBV10-3 with TRBJ2-3; TRBD2 agrees at 10 bases. J gave up 5 bases and V 6 bases, and 2 bases lay outside the gene matches. The CDR3 runs to 13 residues. Germline-derived CDR1 and CDR2 are ENHRY and SYGVKD. The CDR3 protein is CAISGTSEDTQYF. The CDR3 coding sequence is TGTGCCATCAGCGGGACTAGCGAAGATACGCAGTATTTT.

The sample holds a few counts of this clonotype. The rearrangement uses TRBV5-1 and TRBJ1-1; D perhaps matches TRBD1 (5 bases). Germline CDR1 reads SGHRS; CDR2 reads YFSETQ. The CDR3 extends over 14 amino acids. The V end lost 4 bases, the J end lost 4 bases, and 14 bases lay between the germline ends. CDR3 bases: TGCGCCAGCAGCCCCCCTGGGGGTTCCACTGAAGCTTTCTTT. Translation gives CASSPPGGSTEAFF.

This clonotype is a singleton in its sample. The chain recombines TRBV27 with TRBJ2-4; the D gene is possibly TRBD1 (6 bases). The CDR3 has 16 amino acids. V was cut by 2 bases and J by 1 base, with 12 bases left in between. Germline V gene sequence: CDR1 MNHEY, CDR2 SMNVEV (reference sequence). CDR3 sequence reads: CASSLNQGTAKNIQYF. DNA for the CDR3: TGTGCCAGCAGTTTAAATCAGGGGACGGCCAAAAACATTCAGTACTTC.

Only a few counts were recorded for this clonotype. The J gene is TRBJ2-1, the V gene TRBV12-3 or TRBV12-4; perhaps TRBD2 as D (6 bases). The CDR3 is 15 residues long. V lost 8 bases, J lost 0 bases, and 14 bases lay in between. The CDR3 coding sequence is TGTGCCAGCGCCTGGGGGGACCTCTCCTACAATGAGCAGTTCTTC. Protein product: CASAWGDLSYNEQFF.

The CDR3 sequence: CAWSVRPAGIDTQYF. In DNA form, the CDR3 reads TGTGCCTGGAGTGTACGACCAGCGGGGATAGATACGCAGTATTTT. The chain has TRBV30 and TRBJ2-3; 7 nucleotides align to TRBD2. Germline V gene data show CDR1 as GTSNPN and CDR2 as SVGIG (reference sequence). CDR3 length: 15 residues. J gave up 5 bases and V 0 bases, and 8 bases lay outside the gene matches.

This clonotype was counted ten times or more. V and J are TRBV5-6 and TRBJ2-7, with TRBD2 matching over 7 bases. The CDR3 has 15 residues. Germline trimming cut 1 base from V and 0 bases from J; bases unmatched to any gene: 4. Germline V gene sequence: CDR1 SGHDT, CDR2 YYEEEE. The CDR3: CASSLSGTISYEQYF. CDR3 DNA: TGTGCCAGCAGCTTGTCCGGGACTATCTCCTACGAGCAGTACTTC.

The rearrangement links TRBV20-1 to TRBJ2-3; D possibly corresponds to TRBD2 (6 bases). CDR3 length equals 13 residues. The germline gives CDR1 DFQATT, CDR2 SNEGSKA (reference sequence). Deletions cut 5 bases from V and 5 bases from J, with 14 bases between. The CDR3 DNA reads TGCAGTGCTCGAGGAGGCGGGGTAGATACGCAGTATTTT. This gives the protein CSARGGGVDTQYF.

This clonotype was seen at least ten times. The rearrangement uses TRBV4-3 and TRBJ2-1; D unclear. CDR3 length: 17 residues. V shed 0 bases and J shed 1 base, with 13 bases lying between them. Germline V gives CDR1 LGHNA, CDR2 YSLEER. The CDR3 here is CASSQDLGSRSYNEQFF. The CDR3 DNA reads as TGCGCCAGCAGCCAAGATCTGGGCAGTAGGTCCTACAATGAGCAGTTCTTC.

This clonotype appeared many times. The rearrangement links TRBV7-9 to TRBJ2-1, with TRBD2 as a possible D gene (5 bases). Germline values: CDR1 SEHNR, CDR2 FQNEAQ (reference sequence). Trimming removed 1 base at V and 0 bases at J, with 13 bases between. The CDR3 runs to 17 residues. The CDR3 DNA sequence: TGTGCCAGCAGCTTAGGGGCGGGCGGAGGCTCCTACAATGAGCAGTTCTTC. Protein sequence: CASSLGAGGGSYNEQFF.

This clonotype was counted between two and nine times. The chain joins TRBV6-2 or TRBV6-3 to TRBJ2-2; unclear D gene. The CDR3 consists of 14 residues. The germline V gene has CDR1 MNHEY and CDR2 SVGEGT. V lost 2 bases to trimming and J lost 6 bases, with 10 bases between them. CDR3 residues: CASSYIGSSGELFF. The CDR3 coding sequence is TGTGCCAGCAGTTACATAGGCAGCTCCGGGGAGCTGTTTTTT.

Ten or more counts support this clonotype. The chain recombines TRBV6-1 with TRBJ1-2, with 8 nucleotides matching TRBD1. The CDR3 runs 14 residues. Germline CDR1 MNHNS, CDR2 SASEGT. J was trimmed by 4 bases and V by 4 bases; bases with no gene match: 5. Written as DNA, the CDR3 is TGTGCCAGCAGTGCCAGAGGACAGGGCTATGGCTACACCTTC. Translating gives CASSARGQGYGYTF.

The chain carries TRBV4-2 and TRBJ2-1; TRBD2 aligns across 8 bases. The germline gives CDR1 LGHNA, CDR2 YNFKEQ. The V and J ends lost 1 base and 0 bases, in that order; junction bases with no gene match: 11. The CDR3 totals 19 residues. CDR3 nucleotides: TGTGCCAGCAGCCAAGTGGGGGTCGGGACTAGAAGCTCCTACAATGAGCAGTTCTTC. Its protein product is CASSQVGVGTRSSYNEQFF.

This chain uses TRBV5-1 with TRBJ2-5; D uncertain. Germline CDR1 and CDR2: SGHRS and YFSETQ. With 1 base removed from V and 7 bases from J, the gap between germline ends came to 11 bases. The CDR3 runs 13 residues. CDR3 sequence: CASSLYQYGTQYF. The CDR3 DNA reads TGCGCCAGCAGCTTGTATCAATATGGGACCCAGTACTTC.

V gene TRBV20-1 combines with J gene TRBJ2-2; 11 bases are shared with TRBD2. CDR3 length equals 15 residues. In germline, CDR1 is DFQATT, CDR2 SNEGSKA (reference sequence). J lost 0 bases, V lost 6 bases, and 3 bases had no gene match. The chain's CDR3 is CSARGLAANTGELFF. DNA for the CDR3: TGCAGTGCCCGGGGACTAGCGGCGAACACCGGGGAGCTGTTTTTT.

V usage is TRBV20-1 and J usage is TRBJ2-1; 13 nucleotides match TRBD2. Trimming took 2 bases from V and 7 from J; bases not matched to a gene: 2. This CDR3 has 14 residues. Germline V CDR1 and CDR2: DFQATT, SNEGSKA (reference sequence). The CDR3 here is CSARTSGRANEQFF. CDR3 DNA sequence: TGCAGTGCTAGAACTAGCGGGAGGGCTAATGAGCAGTTCTTC.

This chain links TRBV20-1 with TRBJ2-3; maybe TRBD2 (5 bases). Germline V gene data show CDR1 as DFQATT and CDR2 as SNEGSKA (reference sequence). Trimming pared 5 bases from V and 6 bases from J, leaving 42 bases between. The CDR3 has 22 amino acids. The CDR3 here is CSAYTRDILRKRLRSTGDTQYF. The CDR3 region has the DNA TGCAGTGCTTATACCCGTGACATACTTCGAAAGAGATTACGCTCAACGGGGGATACGCAGTATTTT.

The rearrangement joins TRBV12-3 or TRBV12-4 to TRBJ1-5; D remains ambiguous. The germline V and J ends were trimmed by 6 bases and 7 bases, with 13 bases remaining between them. This CDR3 contains 13 residues. The CDR3 nucleotides are TGTGCCAGCAGCCGCTCTGAGGAACAGCCCCAGCATTTT. This encodes CASSRSEEQPQHF.

This chain uses TRBV24-1 with TRBJ2-1, with 10 bases fitting TRBD2. This CDR3 region has 17 residues. Germline V gives CDR1 KGHDR, CDR2 SFDVKD. Trimming took 0 bases from V and 4 from J; bases not matched to a gene: 5. The CDR3 nucleotides read TGTGCCACCAGTGATTTGGGAGCGGGAGGGGATTACAATGAGCAGTTCTTC. This translates into CATSDLGAGGDYNEQFF.

There are a few counts of this clonotype. The V gene is TRBV7-2, the J gene TRBJ1-4; D ambiguous. This CDR3 region has 14 residues. Germline V gene data show CDR1 as SGHTA and CDR2 as FQGNSA. Between the trimmed V and J ends, which lost 5 bases and 4 bases, there was a span of 11 bases. CDR3 DNA sequence: TGTGCCAGCAGCGTAGGTGGCCTTAATGAAAAACTGTTTTTT. It codes for CASSVGGLNEKLFF.

This clonotype occurred a few times. This chain links TRBV25-1 with TRBJ2-7; D possibly corresponds to TRBD2 (6 bases). Germline V lookup: CDR1 MGHDK, CDR2 SYGVNS. Trimming removed 4 bases from V and 5 bases from J, with 18 bases in between. The CDR3 is made up of 15 amino acids. The CDR3 loop is CASSALWEATDEQYF. Written as DNA, the CDR3 is TGTGCCAGCAGTGCCCTCTGGGAGGCCACTGACGAGCAGTACTTC.

This clonotype was detected a few times. The chain links TRBV20-1 to TRBJ2-7; tentative D call: TRBD2 (6 bases). Trimming stripped 4 bases from V and 5 bases from J, with 18 bases between. This CDR3 has 14 amino acids. Germline CDR1 is DFQATT and CDR2 is SNEGSKA (reference sequence). CDR3 residues: CSATAGLLSNEQYF. The CDR3 DNA is TGCAGTGCTACGGCGGGGCTTCTTTCCAACGAGCAGTACTTC.

In its sample, this clonotype was seen once. The rearrangement joins TRBV20-1 to TRBJ2-7; D not certain. Trimming left V 3 bases short and J 5 bases short, with 26 bases between. Per germline, CDR1 DFQATT and CDR2 SNEGSKA (reference sequence). The CDR3 has 17 amino acids. CDR3 in amino acids: CSASSDLIIIQSDEQYF. The DNA for the CDR3 is TGCAGTGCTAGTTCTGATCTGATAATAATACAAAGCGACGAGCAGTACTTC.

This clonotype was detected a few times. The rearrangement links TRBV4-3 to TRBJ2-3; 12 nucleotides agree with TRBD2. V was pared by 0 bases and J by 7 bases, with 14 bases of the junction left unmatched. The CDR3 is 19 residues long. Germline values: CDR1 LGHNA, CDR2 YSLEER. For the CDR3, the DNA is TGCGCCAGCAGCCAAGAATGGACTAGCGGGATGGGTTCGGCTAATACGCAGTATTTT. As protein: CASSQEWTSGMGSANTQYF.